Included here is one T cell receptor beta chain sequence, with context. These data originate in a study of early T cells in non-severe SARS-CoV-2 infection. Trimming stripped 6 bases from V and 2 bases from J, with 7 bases between. The CDR3 spans 12 residues. Germline V gene sequence: CDR1 MNHEY, CDR2 SVGAGI. In the library, individual cDNA molecules carried attached unique molecular identifiers. TCRdb re-analysed the 5' RACE reads in MiXCR, keeping a single row per CDR3 protein. The repertoire holds tens of thousands of distinct CDR3 sequences, with roughly 7.3% as singletons. Sequencing was done on a sample of whole blood. The chain is built from TRBV6-5 and TRBJ1-1; no clear D. This clonotype originated in an adult who was a healthcare worker with PCR-confirmed SARS-CoV-2 infection or an uninfected control (not recorded which). For the CDR3, the DNA is TGTGCCAGCAGAGAGCTAAACACTGAAGCTTTCTTT. It yields the protein CASRELNTEAFF.